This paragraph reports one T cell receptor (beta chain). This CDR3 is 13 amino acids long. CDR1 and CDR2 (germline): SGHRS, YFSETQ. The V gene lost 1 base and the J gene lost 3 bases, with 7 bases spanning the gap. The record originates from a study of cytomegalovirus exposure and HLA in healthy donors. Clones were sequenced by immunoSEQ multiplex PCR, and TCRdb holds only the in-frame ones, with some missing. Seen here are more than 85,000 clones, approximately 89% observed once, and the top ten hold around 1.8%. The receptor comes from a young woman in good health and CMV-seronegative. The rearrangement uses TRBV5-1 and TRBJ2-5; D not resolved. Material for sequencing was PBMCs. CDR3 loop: CASSLSPEETQYF. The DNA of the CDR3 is TGCGCCAGCAGCTTGAGTCCAGAAGAGACCCAGTACTTC.